Below, 22 T cell receptor beta chains from the same sample are listed, as sequenced in a study of blood T cell repertoires in COVID-19. This table comes from immunoSEQ multiplex PCR, and its TCRdb copy is limited to in-frame clones, with some not included. This table has some 53,000 clones, about 90% appearing once. Sequences were obtained from peripheral blood. All receptors come from a human donor in a cohort sampled during active COVID-19.

V is TRBV30 and J is TRBJ2-3; TRBD2 matches 8 bases. Losses at the gene ends were 7 bases for V and 4 bases for J; bases not matched to a gene: 13. Germline CDR1 GTSNPN, CDR2 SVGIG (reference sequence). This CDR3 has 15 residues. Here the CDR3 reads CASSPGGPGADTQYF. CDR3 DNA: TGTGCCTCCTCTCCGGGAGGGCCCGGGGCAGATACGCAGTATTTT. Drawing the rest from reference TRBV30 and TRBJ2-3, the complete variable domain is SQTIHQWPATLVQPVGSPLSLECTVEGTSNPNLYWYRQAAGRGLQLLFYSVGIGQISSEVPQNLSASRPQDRQFILSSKKLLLSDSGFYLCASSPGGPGADTQYFGPGTRLTVL.

This chain connects TRBV6-5 to TRBJ2-3; D gene unclear. Germline loops: CDR1 MNHEY, CDR2 SVGAGI. Trimming took 8 bases from V and 4 from J, leaving 16 bases between them. The CDR3 has 14 residues. The CDR3 region has the DNA TGTGCCAGCCTACAGTCAGGTCTCCCAGATACGCAGTATTTT. Encoded protein: CASLQSGLPDTQYF.

V and J are TRBV19 and TRBJ2-3; 13 positions match TRBD2. Germline CDR1 is LNHDA and CDR2 is SQIVND (reference sequence). J was trimmed by 4 bases and V by 5 bases; bases with no gene match: 6. CDR3 length: 16 amino acids. The CDR3, as DNA: TGTGCCAGTAGTGAGACTAGCGGGAGGAGGGCAGATACGCAGTATTTT. It translates to CASSETSGRRADTQYF.

The chain joins TRBV9 to TRBJ2-7; TRBD2 agrees at 11 bases. The CDR3 totals 15 residues. The germline V gene has CDR1 SGDLS and CDR2 YYNGEE. After removal of 4 bases from V and 5 bases from J, the junction contained 8 bases not matched to a gene. The chain's CDR3 is CASSLGLAGNDEQYF. CDR3 coding DNA: TGTGCCAGCAGCTTAGGACTAGCGGGTAACGACGAGCAGTACTTC.

This clone was observed a few times. J is TRBJ1-5 and V is TRBV6-4; a possible D gene is TRBD1 (5 bases). This CDR3 has 17 residues. Per the germline V gene, CDR1 is MRHNA and CDR2 is SNTAGT. The V end was cut by 6 bases, the J end by 0 bases, with 18 bases between. CDR3 bases: TGTGCCAGCAGCGGTAAACAGGCGACAAATAGCAATCAGCCCCAGCATTTT. Translated, it gives CASSGKQATNSNQPQHF.

The chain recombines TRBV3-1 (or the pseudogene TRBV3-2) with TRBJ2-1, with 7 bases lining up with TRBD2. The CDR3 spans 12 residues. Looked up from germline, CDR1 is LGHDT and CDR2 is YNNKEL (reference sequence). The trim removed 4 bases at V and 10 bases at J, leaving 4 bases unmatched. The chain's CDR3 is CASSPERGEQFF. The CDR3 bases are TGTGCCAGCAGCCCTGAGCGGGGAGAGCAGTTCTTC.

This clone came up once. This chain uses TRBV24-1 with TRBJ2-3; the match to TRBD1 covers 8 bases. This CDR3 spans 16 amino acids. V trimming: 1 base; J trimming: 4 bases; junction bases outside the gene matches: 6. From germline, CDR1 is KGHDR and CDR2 SFDVKD. The CDR3 coding sequence is TGTGCCACCAGTGATTTAGGGACAGGTTATCCAGATACGCAGTATTTT. This gives the protein CATSDLGTGYPDTQYF.

V gene TRBV28 combines with J gene TRBJ1-2, with 11 bases aligning to TRBD1. Germline-derived CDR1 and CDR2 are MDHEN and SYDVKM. V dropped 7 bases and J dropped 7; count of bases not matched to a gene: 11. This CDR3 is 15 amino acids long. The CDR3: CASKGAGTGGSGYTF. CDR3 coding DNA: TGTGCCAGCAAGGGGGCCGGGACAGGGGGTAGTGGCTACACCTTC.

The chain employs TRBV6-5 and TRBJ1-2; a possible D gene is TRBD1 (6 bases). Germline CDR1 reads MNHEY; CDR2 reads SVGAGI. This CDR3 comprises 15 residues. V was cut by 5 bases and J by 5 bases, with 18 bases left in between. As DNA, the CDR3 is TGTGCCAGCAGTATCACGACGGGACACCCATATGGCTACACCTTC. Amino acid sequence: CASSITTGHPYGYTF.

The V gene is TRBV4-2, the J gene TRBJ2-6; 9 bases are shared with TRBD2. The germline V gene encodes CDR1 LGHNA and CDR2 YNFKEQ. This CDR3 has 17 amino acids. Losses at the gene ends were 4 bases for V and 0 bases for J; bases not matched to a gene: 4. CDR3 sequence: CASSPTSGYSGANVLTF. The CDR3 DNA follows: TGTGCCAGCAGCCCGACTAGCGGATACTCTGGGGCCAACGTCCTGACTTTC.

The chain combines TRBV11-2 with TRBJ1-4, with 7 nucleotides matching TRBD1. The CDR3 is made up of 16 amino acids. The germline CDR1 and CDR2 sequences are SGHAT and FQNNGV. V was clipped by 0 bases and J by 3 bases; unmatched bases: 4. The CDR3: CASSLERGRSNEKLFF. The CDR3 nucleotides are TGTGCCAGCAGCTTAGAGAGGGGGCGTTCTAATGAAAAACTGTTTTTT.

V and J are TRBV6-5 and TRBJ1-1; D not certain. CDR3 length equals 13 residues. CDR1 and CDR2 from the germline V gene are MNHEY and SVGAGI. The V and J ends lost 1 base and 2 bases respectively, with 5 bases between them. The CDR3 spells CASSYFLNTEAFF. CDR3 DNA: TGTGCCAGCAGTTACTTTCTCAACACTGAAGCTTTCTTT.

V usage is TRBV4-2 and J usage is TRBJ1-5, with a tentative D call TRBD1 (5 bases). Trimming removed 7 bases at V and 2 bases at J, with 12 bases between. Germline loops: CDR1 LGHNA, CDR2 YNFKEQ. The CDR3 spans 14 residues. This CDR3 reads CASNQGSGNQPQHF. CDR3 DNA: TGTGCCAGCAACCAGGGCTCTGGCAATCAGCCCCAGCATTTT.

The chain links TRBV9 to TRBJ2-5; 9 bases align to TRBD1. The V and J ends lost 3 bases and 2 bases, in that order; junction bases with no gene match: 2. This CDR3 contains 14 residues. CDR1 is SGDLS and CDR2 is YYNGEE in the germline V gene. DNA of the CDR3: TGTGCCAGCAGCGGACAGGGGGGTCAAGAGACCCAGTACTTC. Its protein is CASSGQGGQETQYF.

This chain joins TRBV18 and TRBJ1-1; D is perhaps TRBD1 (6 bases). Germline V CDR1 and CDR2: KGHSH, LQKENI. V was shortened by 2 bases and J by 5 bases, with 9 bases between the two germline ends. This CDR3 has 13 residues. The CDR3: CASSPDQGTEAFF. For the CDR3, the DNA is TGTGCCAGCTCACCAGATCAGGGGACTGAAGCTTTCTTT.

This chain joins TRBV5-5 and TRBJ2-1; 13 bases map to TRBD2. V lost 1 base, J lost 2 bases, and 3 bases stayed unmatched. The CDR3 consists of 17 residues. The germline CDR1 and CDR2 sequences are SGHKS and YYEKEE (reference sequence). CDR3 coding DNA: TGTGCCAGCAGCTTGATGACTAGCGGGAGGACCTACAATGAGCAGTTCTTC. It specifies CASSLMTSGRTYNEQFF.

The chain is built from TRBV3-1 (or the pseudogene TRBV3-2) and TRBJ1-2; D might be TRBD1 (6 bases). V lost 1 base and J 2 bases, leaving 11 bases between the germline ends. Germline CDR1 and CDR2: LGHDT and YNNKEL (reference sequence). The CDR3 sequence is 15 residues long. The CDR3 DNA follows: TGTGCCAGCAGCCAAGCGGGGGGCGAAAACTATGGCTACACCTTC. Encoded protein: CASSQAGGENYGYTF.

The CDR3 coding sequence is TGTGCCAGCAGCAGCCCCGGTCGTAAACGGGGTACCCGCACAGATACGCAGTATTTT. Translating it yields CASSSPGRKRGTRTDTQYF. The chain couples TRBV28 to TRBJ2-3; D is possibly TRBD2 (5 bases). Germline-derived CDR1 and CDR2 are MDHEN and SYDVKM. Trimming removed 6 bases at V and 1 base at J, with 26 bases between. The CDR3 length is 19 residues.

The chain has TRBV5-5 and TRBJ1-3; tentatively, D is TRBD1 (5 bases). This CDR3 has 13 amino acids. Trimming removed 1 base at V and 7 bases at J, with 9 bases between. In germline, CDR1 is SGHKS, CDR2 YYEKEE (reference sequence). CDR3 bases: TGTGCCAGCAGCTTGACAGGAATGAACACCATATATTTT. This translates into CASSLTGMNTIYF.

This chain uses TRBV3-1 (or the pseudogene TRBV3-2) with TRBJ1-2; D perhaps matches TRBD1 (5 bases). Trimming shortened V by 4 bases and J by 1 base, and 10 bases separated the two germline ends. The CDR3 has 14 amino acids. Germline-derived CDR1 and CDR2 are LGHDT and YNNKEL (reference sequence). In DNA, the CDR3 is TGTGCCAGCAGCCCCTGGGGGGATAACTATGGCTACACCTTC. This codes for CASSPWGDNYGYTF.

The CDR3 is CASNIRRGQGAYEQYF. The CDR3 DNA reads as TGTGCCAGCAACATCCGTAGGGGACAGGGGGCCTACGAGCAGTACTTC. The chain couples TRBV2 to TRBJ2-7, with TRBD1 identical over 11 bases. Trimming cost V 7 bases and J 2 bases; bases outside gene matches: 10. CDR1 and CDR2 (germline): SNHLY, FYNNEI. The CDR3 extends over 16 amino acids.

The chain recombines TRBV19 with TRBJ1-3; D remains ambiguous. Germline V CDR1 and CDR2: LNHDA, SQIVND (reference sequence). The CDR3 sequence is 12 residues long. V lost 3 bases, J lost 9 bases, and 9 bases lay in between. The CDR3: CASSMTAGTIYF. The CDR3 DNA is TGTGCCAGTAGTATGACGGCAGGCACCATATATTTT.